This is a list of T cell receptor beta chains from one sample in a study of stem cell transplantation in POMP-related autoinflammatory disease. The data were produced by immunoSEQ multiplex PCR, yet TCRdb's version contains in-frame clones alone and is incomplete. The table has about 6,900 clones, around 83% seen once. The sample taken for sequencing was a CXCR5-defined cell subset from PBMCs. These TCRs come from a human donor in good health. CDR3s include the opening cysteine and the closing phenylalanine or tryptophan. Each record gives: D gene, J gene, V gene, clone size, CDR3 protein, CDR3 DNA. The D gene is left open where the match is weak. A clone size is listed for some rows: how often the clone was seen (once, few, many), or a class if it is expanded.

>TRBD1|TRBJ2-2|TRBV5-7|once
CASSPEGGQHTGELFF
TGTGCCAGCAGCCCGGAAGGGGGACAGCACACCGGGGAGCTGTTTTTT
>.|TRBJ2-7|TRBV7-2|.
CASSSSSDYEQYF
TGTGCCAGCAGCTCCAGCAGCGACTACGAGCAGTACTTC
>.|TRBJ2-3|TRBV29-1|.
CSVDAGSTDTQYF
TGCAGCGTTGATGCGGGGAGCACAGATACGCAGTATTTT
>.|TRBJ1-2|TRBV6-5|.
CASSYSGTSGGYTF
TGTGCCAGCAGTTACTCAGGGACCTCGGGGGGCTACACCTTC
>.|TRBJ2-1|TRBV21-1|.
CASFTSGGLETNNEQFF
TGTGCCAGTTTTACTAGCGGGGGCCTCGAAACTAACAATGAGCAGTTCTTC
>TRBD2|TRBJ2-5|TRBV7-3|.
CASSRTSEETQYF
TGTGCCAGCAGCCGGACTAGCGAGGAGACCCAGTACTTC
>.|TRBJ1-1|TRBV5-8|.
CASSLWRGPMSGAFF
TGTGCCAGCAGCTTGTGGAGGGGACCAATGTCAGGAGCTTTCTTT
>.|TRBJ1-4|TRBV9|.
CASSVEGLTNEKLFF
TGTGCCAGCAGCGTAGAGGGGCTGACTAATGAAAAACTGTTTTTT
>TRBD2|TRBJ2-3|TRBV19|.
CASSPGLAGGLDTQYF
TGTGCCAGTAGCCCCGGACTAGCGGGGGGCTTAGATACGCAGTATTTT
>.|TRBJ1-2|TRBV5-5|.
CASSSLSSDYGYTF
TGTGCCAGCAGCTCCCTCAGCAGCGACTATGGCTACACCTTC
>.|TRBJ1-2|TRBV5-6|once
CASSLATGRVAGYTF
TGTGCCAGCAGCTTGGCTACTGGGCGGGTGGCAGGCTACACCTTC
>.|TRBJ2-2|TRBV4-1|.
CASSRGVWELFF
TGCGCCAGCAGCAGGGGAGTTTGGGAGCTGTTTTTT
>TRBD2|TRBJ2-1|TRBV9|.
CASSAPGLASNEQFF
TGTGCCAGCAGCGCGCCGGGACTAGCGTCTAATGAGCAGTTCTTC
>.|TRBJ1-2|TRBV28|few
CASSRATTNTYGYTF
TGTGCCAGCAGTCGCGCCACGACAAATACCTATGGCTACACCTTC
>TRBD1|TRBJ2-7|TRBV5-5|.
CASSSRGTGGSYEQYF
TGTGCCAGCAGCTCTCGCGGGACAGGGGGCTCCTACGAGCAGTACTTC
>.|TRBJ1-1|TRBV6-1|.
CASSPGWDTEAFF
TGTGCCAGCAGCCCAGGGTGGGACACTGAAGCTTTCTTT
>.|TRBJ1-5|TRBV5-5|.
CASSFQENQPQHF
TGTGCCAGCAGCTTTCAGGAAAATCAGCCCCAGCATTTT
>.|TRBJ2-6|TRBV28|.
CASRIQSSGANVLTF
TGTGCCAGCCGCATCCAATCCTCTGGGGCCAACGTCCTGACTTTC
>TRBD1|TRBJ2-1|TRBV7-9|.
CASSLVGGLAMNEQFF
TGTGCCAGCAGCTTAGTAGGGGGCCTAGCCATGAATGAGCAGTTCTTC
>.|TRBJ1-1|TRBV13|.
CASSSPTANTEAFF
TGTGCCAGCAGCTCCCCGACAGCGAACACTGAAGCTTTCTTT
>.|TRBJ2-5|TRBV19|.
CASRKVFQGGTQYF
TGTGCCAGTAGGAAGGTCTTTCAAGGAGGGACCCAGTACTTC
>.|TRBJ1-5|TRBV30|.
CAWSAGGNQPQHF
TGTGCCTGGTCTGCAGGGGGCAATCAGCCCCAGCATTTT
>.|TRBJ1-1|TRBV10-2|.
CASAGQQNTEAFF
TGCGCCAGCGCGGGACAACAGAACACTGAAGCTTTCTTT
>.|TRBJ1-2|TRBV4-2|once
CASSQGGVLRGGYGYTF
TGTGCCAGCAGCCAGGGGGGGGTGCTCAGGGGAGGCTATGGCTACACCTTC
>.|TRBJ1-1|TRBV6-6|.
CASRTTRGTEAFF
TGTGCCAGCAGAACTACTCGCGGCACTGAAGCTTTCTTT
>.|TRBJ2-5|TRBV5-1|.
CASSAGQTAQYF
TGCGCCAGCAGCGCGGGACAGACGGCCCAGTACTTC
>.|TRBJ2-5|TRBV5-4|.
CASSLPSGPGTRKTQYF
TGTGCCAGCAGCTTACCTTCCGGCCCCGGGACTCGGAAGACCCAGTACTTC
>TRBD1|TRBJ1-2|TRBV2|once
CASSDTDRAGSYTF
TGTGCCAGCAGTGACACCGACAGGGCCGGGAGCTACACCTTC
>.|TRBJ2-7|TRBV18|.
CASSPRTSQTDEQYF
TGTGCCAGCTCACCACGGACCTCCCAAACGGACGAGCAGTACTTC
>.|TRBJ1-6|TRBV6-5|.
CASSWAGQTNSPLHF
TGTGCCAGCAGTTGGGCAGGACAGACTAATTCACCCCTCCACTTT
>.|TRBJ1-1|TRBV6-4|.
CASSEDWNTEAFF
TGTGCCAGCAGTGAAGATTGGAACACTGAAGCTTTCTTT
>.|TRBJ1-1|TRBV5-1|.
CASRKTGTKNTEAFF
TGCGCCAGCAGAAAAACCGGGACAAAAAACACTGAAGCTTTCTTT
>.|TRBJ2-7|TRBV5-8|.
CASTGGPGPADEQYF
TGTGCCAGCACAGGAGGGCCTGGGCCTGCGGACGAGCAGTACTTC
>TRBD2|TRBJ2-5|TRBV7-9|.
CASRTGGGAETQYF
TGTGCCAGCAGAACCGGCGGGGGGGCGGAGACCCAGTACTTC
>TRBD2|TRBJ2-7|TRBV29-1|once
CSGWGLAGFKSYEQYF
TGCAGCGGATGGGGACTAGCGGGGTTTAAGAGCTACGAGCAGTACTTC
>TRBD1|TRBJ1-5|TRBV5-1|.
CASSPFPGTVNQPQHF
TGCGCCAGCAGCCCCTTCCCCGGGACAGTCAATCAGCCCCAGCATTTT
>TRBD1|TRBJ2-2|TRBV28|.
CASRVLLSRGQGTGELFF
TGTGCCAGCAGGGTCCTTTTGTCGAGGGGACAGGGCACCGGGGAGCTGTTTTTT
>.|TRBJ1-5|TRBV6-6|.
CASSRDPGGGQPQHF
TGTGCCAGCAGCCGGGACCCGGGGGGCGGCCAGCCCCAGCATTTT
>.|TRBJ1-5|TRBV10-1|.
CASTGRQSYSNQPQHF
TGCGCCAGCACCGGGAGACAGAGCTATAGCAATCAGCCCCAGCATTTT
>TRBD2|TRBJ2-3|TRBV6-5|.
CASSPGLAGLDTQYF
TGTGCCAGCAGTCCTGGACTAGCGGGGTTAGATACGCAGTATTTT
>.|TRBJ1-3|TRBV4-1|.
CASSQESGNTIYF
TGCGCCAGCAGCCAAGAATCCGGAAACACCATATATTTT
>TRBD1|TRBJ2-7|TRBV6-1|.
CASSVGTGLSYEQYF
TGTGCCAGCAGTGTCGGGACAGGTTTGTCCTACGAGCAGTACTTC
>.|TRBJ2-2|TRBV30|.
CAWSWRLDSQDFLGTGELFF
TGTGCCTGGAGTTGGCGCTTGGATAGTCAGGATTTCCTGGGCACCGGGGAGCTGTTTTTT
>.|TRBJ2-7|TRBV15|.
CATSRVGGFYEQYF
TGTGCCACCAGCAGAGTTGGGGGGTTTTACGAGCAGTACTTC
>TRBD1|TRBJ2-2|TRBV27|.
CASCSQGPRNTGELFF
TGTGCCAGCTGCTCACAGGGGCCTCGCAACACCGGGGAGCTGTTTTTT
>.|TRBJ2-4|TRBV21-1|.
CASSKNDIQYF
TGTGCCAGCAGCAAAAATGACATTCAGTACTTC
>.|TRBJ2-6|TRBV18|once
CASSPSPGTGANVLTF
TGTGCCAGCTCACCCTCACCCGGGACTGGGGCCAACGTCCTGACTTTC
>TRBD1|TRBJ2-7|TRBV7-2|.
CASSSGTSLRDSAYEQYF
TGTGCCAGCAGCTCAGGAACCTCGCTCCGGGACAGCGCCTACGAGCAGTACTTC
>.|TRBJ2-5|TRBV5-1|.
CASSLEVVKETQYF
TGCGCCAGCAGCTTGGAGGTGGTTAAAGAGACCCAGTACTTC
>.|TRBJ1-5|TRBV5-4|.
CASSHRGGGTDQPQHF
TGTGCCAGCAGCCACCGTGGAGGGGGAACGGACCAGCCCCAGCATTTT
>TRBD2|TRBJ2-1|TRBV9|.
CASSVGAGGPNEQFF
TGTGCCAGCAGCGTAGGGGCGGGGGGCCCCAATGAGCAGTTCTTC
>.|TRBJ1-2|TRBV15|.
CATSRDLGRHPADYGYTF
TGTGCCACCAGCAGAGATCTTGGCCGGCATCCAGCCGACTATGGCTACACCTTC
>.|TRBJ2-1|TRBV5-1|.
CASGQSYNEQFF
TGCGCCAGCGGCCAATCCTACAATGAGCAGTTCTTC
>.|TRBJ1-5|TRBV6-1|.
CASSDNRAPNQPQHF
TGTGCCAGCAGTGATAACAGGGCGCCTAATCAGCCCCAGCATTTT
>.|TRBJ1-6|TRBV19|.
CASSIGQSSYNSPLHF
TGTGCCAGTAGTATAGGACAGAGCTCCTATAATTCACCCCTCCACTTT
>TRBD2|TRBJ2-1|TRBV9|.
CASSELAGMYNEQFF
TGTGCCAGCAGCGAACTAGCGGGGATGTACAATGAGCAGTTCTTC
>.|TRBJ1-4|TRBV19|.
CASSIGGLSGEKLFF
TGTGCCAGTAGTATCGGCGGGTTATCTGGCGAAAAACTGTTTTTT